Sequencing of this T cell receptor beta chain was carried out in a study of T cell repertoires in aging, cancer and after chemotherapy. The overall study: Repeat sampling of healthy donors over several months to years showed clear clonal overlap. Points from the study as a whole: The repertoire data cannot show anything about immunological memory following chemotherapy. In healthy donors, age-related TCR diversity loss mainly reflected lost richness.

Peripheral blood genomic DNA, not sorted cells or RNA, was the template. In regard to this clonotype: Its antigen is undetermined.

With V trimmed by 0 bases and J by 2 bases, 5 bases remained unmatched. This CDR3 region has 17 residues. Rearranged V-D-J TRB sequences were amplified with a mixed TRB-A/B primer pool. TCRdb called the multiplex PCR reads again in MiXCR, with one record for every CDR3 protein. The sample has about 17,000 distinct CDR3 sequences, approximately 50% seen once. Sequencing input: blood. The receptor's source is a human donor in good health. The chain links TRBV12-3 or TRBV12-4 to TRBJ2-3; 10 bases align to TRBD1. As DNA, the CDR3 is TGTGCCAGCAGTTTAGCGGGGCGACAGGGGGCCACAGATACGCAGTATTTT. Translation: CASSLAGRQGATDTQYF.